These 13 T cell receptor beta chains were all obtained from the same sample, sequenced in a study of T cells in women clearing cervical HPV infection listed by TCRdb under 2018. Library method: the immunoSEQ multiplex PCR assay. This is the immuneACCESS table as TCRdb keeps it, with only in-frame sequences that have V and J called. A part of the clones is gone; compared with another copy, unresolved V genes explain less than half, and the rest is unexplained. The table held for this sample gives roughly 35,000 clones. The ten largest clones add up to about 1.7% of the sample. Sample: blood buffy coat. The receptors come from a woman aged 18 to 75 with a cervical HPV16 infection that either progressed to CIN3+ or cleared (not recorded which).

As to this clone: Coverage ceases 3 residues before the CDR3 finishes, and the germline J gene fills in the end. The chain recombines TRBV6-2 or TRBV6-3 with TRBJ1-4, with a weak D call TRBD1 (5 bases). The CDR3 is made up of 14 amino acids. Germline CDR1 and CDR2: MNHEY and SVGEGT. The CDR3 bases that were read are TGTGCCAGCAGCCGAACTTCAGGGACTTCACCA. Residues: CASSRTSGTSP. The full CDR3 sequence reads CASSRTSGTSPLFF.

Concerning this clone: Read sequence stops 3 residues before the CDR3 end, and the germline J gene provides the missing end. The V gene is TRBV7-2, the J gene TRBJ2-3; 7 nucleotides agree with TRBD1. The CDR3 contains 15 residues. Germline V gives CDR1 SGHTA, CDR2 FQGNSA. This chain's CDR3 is CASSLGQGWQETQYF. The covered CDR3 bases are TGTGCCAGCAGCTTAGGACAGGGATGGCAAGAGACG.

Note on this clone: The observed sequence ends 3 residues before the CDR3 terminus, with the missing tail filled in from the germline J gene. The chain has TRBV6-2 or TRBV6-3 and TRBJ2-7; TRBD1 might be the D (6 bases). The V and J ends lost 6 bases and 5 bases respectively, with 11 bases between them. This CDR3 is 12 amino acids long. In germline, CDR1 is MNHEY, CDR2 SVGEGT. The CDR3 loop is CASRTGPHEQYF. Partial CDR3 DNA: TGTGCCAGCAGAACAGGGCCCCACGAG.

A word on this clone: The read comes to an end 3 residues before the CDR3 does, leaving the germline J gene to fill in the end. The chain employs TRBV6-2 or TRBV6-3 and TRBJ2-2; tentatively, D is TRBD1 (6 bases). Germline V gene sequence: CDR1 MNHEY, CDR2 SVGEGT. The CDR3 consists of 14 residues. CDR3 amino acids: CASSKEDRRSPLFF. Incomplete CDR3 DNA: TGTGCCAGCAGTAAAGAAGACAGGAGGTCACCG.

Worth noting for this clone: Coverage ceases 3 residues before the CDR3 finishes, and the germline J gene fills in the end. This rearrangement joins TRBV7-6 to TRBJ2-7, with 8 bases fitting TRBD1. Germline CDR1 SGHVS, CDR2 FNYEAQ. V shed 1 base, J shed 4 bases, and the junction held 9 bases outside the gene matches. The CDR3 consists of 16 residues. This chain's CDR3 is CASSLEGQEGKYEQYF. CDR3 DNA (partial): TGTGCCAGCAGCTTAGAGGGACAGGAGGGGAAATACGAG.

As regards this clone: The CDR3 goes on 3 residues after the read ends, and that part is filled in from the germline J gene. This rearrangement joins TRBV20-1 to TRBJ2-1; 8 bases fit TRBD2. This CDR3 spans 14 amino acids. Per the germline V gene, CDR1 is DFQATT and CDR2 is SNEGSKA (reference sequence). V shed 1 base and J 3 bases; nucleotides not matched to a gene: 2. CDR3 protein: CSARAGTSYNEQFF. CDR3 bases read: TGCAGTGCTAGAGCGGGGACTAGCTACAATGAG.

Of note for this clone: The CDR3 end lies 3 residues beyond the end of the read and is filled in from the germline J gene. The rearrangement uses TRBV14 and TRBJ1-1; D is undetermined. The CDR3 spans 14 residues. Per germline, CDR1 SGHDN and CDR2 FVKESK. Between the trimmed V and J ends, which lost 1 base and 1 base, there was a span of 7 bases. CDR3 sequence: CASSQGMANTEAFF. CDR3 bases read: TGTGCCAGCAGCCAAGGAATGGCGAACACTGAA. The full variable domain, its missing parts supplied by reference TRBV14 and TRBJ1-1, is EAGVTQFPSHSVIEKGQTVTLRCDPISGHDNLYWYRRVMGKEIKFLLHFVKESKQDESGMPNNRFLAERTGGTYSTLKVQPAELEDSGVYFCASSQGMANTEAFFGQGTRLTVV.

As regards this clone: The read comes to an end 3 residues before the CDR3 does, leaving the germline J gene to fill in the end. This chain uses TRBV7-2 with TRBJ2-2; TRBD2 matches at 9 bases. Looked up from germline, CDR1 is SGHTA and CDR2 is FQGNSA. This CDR3 has 14 residues. Partial CDR3 DNA: TGTGCCAGCACCGTAGGGGGCGGGGGGGAAAAG. Translated, it gives CASTVGGGGEK. The full CDR3 protein is CASTVGGGGEKLFF.

Concerning this clone itself: Read data end 3 residues before the CDR3 end; the end is taken from the germline J gene. V is TRBV7-3 and J is TRBJ1-1, with D possibly matching TRBD1 (6 bases). Germline V gene lookup returns CDR1 SGHTA and CDR2 FQGTGA. The V and J ends lost 3 bases and 3 bases respectively, with 11 bases between them. The CDR3 contains 14 residues. Partial CDR3 DNA: TGTGCCAGCAGCTTGAGGGGGTGGGACACTGAA. This translates into CASSLRGWDTE. The full CDR3 protein is CASSLRGWDTEAFF.

A word on this clone: The read finishes 3 residues shy of the CDR3 end, and the germline J gene is used to complete it. The chain is built from TRBV19 and TRBJ2-4; D might be TRBD1 or TRBD2, each matching 6 bases. The CDR3 extends over 14 amino acids. Per the germline V gene, CDR1 is LNHDA and CDR2 is SQIVND (reference sequence). The chain's CDR3 is CASSITGRNYGQYF. The part of the CDR3 DNA that was read is TGTGCCAGTAGTATTACAGGGAGGAACTATGGT.

Turning to this clone: The CDR3 is cut off 3 residues early in the read; its end comes from the germline J gene. The V gene is TRBV20-1, the J gene TRBJ1-4, with a weak D call TRBD1 (6 bases). The CDR3 loop spans 16 amino acids. Germline assignment: CDR1 DFQATT and CDR2 SNEGSKA (reference sequence). CDR3 amino acids: CSATSANRDGANVLFF. The part of the CDR3 DNA that was read is TGCAGTGCGACCTCAGCAAACAGGGATGGGGCCAACGTA.

CDR3 loop: CASSGWTGGAGGYTF. The DNA read from the CDR3 is TGTGCCAGCAGCGGATGGACAGGGGGCGCCGGTGGC. V is TRBV5-4 and J is TRBJ1-2, with 11 positions matching TRBD1. The read stops 3 residues short of the end of the CDR3; the missing end is completed from the germline J gene. Germline V gene sequence: CDR1 SGHNT, CDR2 YYREEE (reference sequence). The V gene end was trimmed by 4 bases and the J gene end by 7 bases; junction bases not matched to a gene: 9. The CDR3 contains 15 residues. Variable domain in full (rest from reference TRBV5-4 and TRBJ1-2): ETGVTQSPTHLIKTRGQQVTLRCSSQSGHNTVSWYQQALGQGPQFIFQYYREEENGRGNFPPRFSGLQFPNYSSELNVNALELDDSALYLCASSGWTGGAGGYTFGSGTRLTVV.

Turning to this clone: The sequenced fragment ends 3 residues before the CDR3 boundary, so the rest is inferred from the germline J gene. The chain joins TRBV19 to TRBJ2-4, with 9 bases identical to TRBD1. Germline CDR1 reads LNHDA; CDR2 reads SQIVND (reference sequence). CDR3 length equals 13 residues. The CDR3 protein is CAIEKDRGYGQYF. The part of the CDR3 DNA that was read is TGTGCCATCGAGAAGGACAGGGGATATGGT.